This T cell receptor (beta chain) originates from a study of blood T cell repertoires in COVID-19. The method was immunoSEQ multiplex PCR; TCRdb's version includes in-frame clones alone and lacks a portion of them. The sample holds around 250,000 clones, 70% to 90% seen once. The length of the CDR3 is 15 residues. Per the germline V gene, CDR1 is MNHEY and CDR2 is SVGAGI. V trimming: 4 bases; J trimming: 9 bases; junction bases outside the gene matches: 14. Sequenced material: PBMCs or T cells enriched from blood (not recorded which). The chain recombines TRBV6-5 with TRBJ1-1; TRBD1 matches 7 bases. The receptor was derived from a woman aged 50 to 60 who had been exposed to COVID-19. In nucleotides, the CDR3 is TGTGCCAGCAGTTTCTCTCTAGACCCGGGACAGAAAGCTTTCTTT. It yields the protein CASSFSLDPGQKAFF.